A selection of T cell receptor beta chains follows, all from one sample in a study of T cells after yellow fever vaccination. TCRdb ran MiXCR on the 5' RACE reads and lists one entry per CDR3 protein. The data contain roughly 250,000 distinct CDR3 sequences, roughly 13% of them singletons. The material sequenced was CD4+ T cells sorted from PBMCs, taken 45 days after the yellow fever booster vaccination. The receptors shown here come from a man aged 25 to 40 who received the YFV17D yellow fever vaccine. Both conserved end residues are part of each CDR3. A D gene is named only where the DNA matches it firmly. Size is omitted from some rows. Given values are once, few, many or a class for expanded clones.

abundance | d_gene | j_gene | v_gene | CDR3aa | CDR3nt
. | . | TRBJ2-5 | TRBV3-1 | CASSGTSLETQYF | TGTGCCAGCAGTGGGACATCCTTAGAGACCCAGTACTTC
few | . | TRBJ2-3 | TRBV7-3 | CASGSPSTDTQYF | TGTGCCAGCGGGAGCCCTAGCACAGATACGCAGTATTTT
. | . | TRBJ2-1 | TRBV12-3/TRBV12-4 | CASFLYREQFF | TGTGCCAGCTTCCTGTACCGGGAGCAGTTCTTC
few | . | TRBJ2-3 | TRBV24-1 | CATSDLTASMTDTQYF | TGTGCCACCAGTGATTTGACAGCAAGTATGACAGATACGCAGTATTTT
many | . | TRBJ2-1 | TRBV5-1 | CASSNQGNEQFF | TGCGCCAGCAGCAACCAGGGGAATGAGCAGTTCTTC
. | . | TRBJ2-6 | TRBV29-1 | CSVEGGRHSGANVLTF | TGCAGCGTTGAAGGGGGACGACACTCTGGGGCCAACGTCCTGACTTTC
. | . | TRBJ2-2 | TRBV3-1 | CASSQDGNPRTGELFF | TGTGCCAGCAGCCAAGATGGGAACCCCAGGACCGGGGAGCTGTTTTTT
. | TRBD1 | TRBJ1-5 | TRBV20-1 | CSATTSTGGNQPQHF | TGCAGTGCTACCACATCGACAGGGGGGAATCAGCCCCAGCATTTT
. | . | TRBJ2-7 | TRBV4-3 | CASSQEVAGAQYYEQYF | TGCGCCAGCAGCCAAGAAGTCGCCGGGGCTCAGTACTACGAGCAGTACTTC
few | . | TRBJ1-1 | TRBV4-3 | CASSQALTPYNPEAFF | TGCGCCAGCAGCCAAGCCTTGACCCCCTACAATCCTGAAGCTTTCTTT
. | . | TRBJ1-2 | TRBV5-1 | CASSLQTGTYGYTF | TGCGCCAGCAGCTTGCAGACGGGAACCTATGGCTACACCTTC
. | TRBD2 | TRBJ2-1 | TRBV18 | CASSPGTSENEQFF | TGTGCCAGCTCACCCGGGACTAGCGAGAATGAGCAGTTCTTC
few | . | TRBJ2-7 | TRBV4-2 | CASSQGKLGTYEQYF | TGTGCCAGCAGCCAGGGGAAACTAGGTACTTACGAGCAGTACTTC
few | TRBD1 | TRBJ2-2 | TRBV12-3/TRBV12-4 | CASSPRTGGGSVAGELFF | TGTGCCAGCAGTCCCCGGACAGGGGGCGGTTCGGTGGCGGGGGAGCTGTTTTTT
few | TRBD1 | TRBJ1-2 | TRBV5-6 | CASRNRGGGYTF | TGTGCCAGCAGAAACAGGGGTGGAGGCTACACCTTC
few | TRBD2 | TRBJ2-1 | TRBV20-1 | CSPSGRSDNEQFF | TGCAGTCCCAGCGGGAGGTCGGACAATGAGCAGTTCTTC
. | . | TRBJ2-2 | TRBV7-2 | CASSSTHSGNTGELFF | TGTGCCAGCAGCTCAACCCATAGCGGGAACACCGGGGAGCTGTTTTTT
. | . | TRBJ2-5 | TRBV12-3/TRBV12-4 | CASSLKGSETQYF | TGTGCCAGCAGTTTAAAGGGATCAGAGACCCAGTACTTC
many | . | TRBJ2-7 | TRBV3-1 | CASSQVPYEQYF | TGTGCCAGCAGCCAAGTCCCCTACGAGCAGTACTTC
few | TRBD1 | TRBJ2-5 | TRBV6-2/TRBV6-3 | CAARRGHVQETQYF | TGTGCCGCACGAAGGGGGCATGTTCAGGAGACCCAGTACTTC
few | . | TRBJ1-1 | TRBV7-9 | CASSATWGELTEAFF | TGTGCCAGCAGCGCCACGTGGGGGGAGCTCACTGAAGCTTTCTTT
. | TRBD2 | TRBJ2-7 | TRBV27 | CASSPGLAGGRGYEQYF | TGTGCCAGCAGTCCCGGACTAGCGGGAGGTAGGGGTTACGAGCAGTACTTC
few | . | TRBJ1-3 | TRBV7-9 | CASSLSTGGNTIYF | TGTGCCAGCAGCTTATCTACAGGAGGAAACACCATATATTTT
few | TRBD2 | TRBJ2-3 | TRBV28 | CASSFLAGVSDTQYF | TGTGCCAGCAGTTTTCTAGCGGGAGTTTCAGATACGCAGTATTTT
few | . | TRBJ2-7 | TRBV7-9 | CASSSRIYEQYF | TGTGCCAGCAGCAGCAGAATCTACGAGCAGTACTTC
. | TRBD1 | TRBJ2-3 | TRBV7-2 | CASSLQGQGGTDTQYF | TGTGCCAGCAGCCTACAGGGACAGGGTGGGACAGATACGCAGTATTTT
many | . | TRBJ2-2 | TRBV5-6 | CASSRQNTGELFF | TGTGCCAGCAGCCGTCAAAACACCGGGGAGCTGTTTTTT
many | TRBD1 | TRBJ2-7 | TRBV12-3/TRBV12-4 | CASSLGWDRDHF | TGTGCCAGCAGTTTAGGGTGGGACAGGGACCATTTC
few | . | TRBJ2-2 | TRBV6-5 | CASSPRAGELFF | TGTGCCAGCAGTCCTAGAGCCGGGGAGCTGTTTTTT
few | TRBD1 | TRBJ2-6 | TRBV24-1 | CATSDHGTGYPPGANVLTF | TGTGCCACCAGTGACCATGGGACAGGGTACCCCCCTGGGGCCAACGTCCTGACTTTC
. | . | TRBJ2-1 | TRBV6-1 | CASILAGANNEQFF | TGTGCCAGCATCCTCGCAGGGGCGAACAATGAGCAGTTCTTC
few | . | TRBJ2-1 | TRBV30 | CAWTNLPQGEQFF | TGTGCCTGGACGAACCTCCCTCAGGGTGAGCAGTTCTTC
. | TRBD1 | TRBJ2-5 | TRBV4-3 | CASSLHRGETQYF | TGCGCCAGCAGCCTTCACAGGGGAGAGACCCAGTACTTC
. | TRBD2 | TRBJ2-4 | TRBV7-2 | CASSFNSGGSKNIQYF | TGTGCCAGCAGCTTCAACTCGGGAGGGTCTAAAAACATTCAGTACTTC
few | TRBD2 | TRBJ2-1 | TRBV5-6 | CASSLERGNEQFF | TGTGCCAGCAGCTTGGAGCGGGGGAATGAGCAGTTCTTC
few | TRBD1 | TRBJ1-1 | TRBV7-2 | CASSSQGANTEAFF | TGTGCCAGCAGCTCTCAGGGGGCAAACACTGAAGCTTTCTTT
. | . | TRBJ2-7 | TRBV29-1 | CSVEGRLDEQYF | TGCAGCGTTGAGGGCAGGCTAGACGAGCAGTACTTC
few | TRBD2 | TRBJ2-7 | TRBV6-2/TRBV6-3 | CATVTSGHYEQYF | TGTGCCACCGTTACTAGCGGCCACTACGAGCAGTACTTC
few | . | TRBJ2-3 | TRBV7-8 | CASSLFRVSDTQYF | TGTGCCAGCAGCTTATTCAGGGTGTCAGATACGCAGTATTTT
. | TRBD2 | TRBJ2-1 | TRBV29-1 | CSVVAGGPGNEQFF | TGCAGCGTCGTAGCGGGAGGGCCGGGCAATGAGCAGTTCTTC
. | TRBD2 | TRBJ2-7 | TRBV20-1 | CSAGTGGTSGAYEQYF | TGCAGTGCAGGGACGGGAGGGACTAGCGGGGCCTACGAGCAGTACTTC
. | . | TRBJ1-2 | TRBV27 | CASSLLQGTYGYTF | TGTGCCAGCAGTTTATTACAGGGTACCTATGGCTACACCTTC
. | TRBD2 | TRBJ2-1 | TRBV20-1 | CSVFSGGRAGDEQFF | TGCAGTGTCTTCTCCGGGGGGAGGGCGGGGGATGAGCAGTTCTTC
few | . | TRBJ2-2 | TRBV27 | CASNYRGLTGELFF | TGTGCCAGCAACTATAGGGGTTTGACCGGGGAGCTGTTTTTT
. | . | TRBJ2-3 | TRBV7-2 | CASSLNPGTSDTQYF | TGTGCCAGCAGCTTAAATCCAGGCACCTCCGATACGCAGTATTTT
. | . | TRBJ2-3 | TRBV29-1 | CSVFNRATDTQYF | TGCAGCGTTTTCAACCGGGCCACAGATACGCAGTATTTT
. | TRBD2 | TRBJ2-1 | TRBV20-1 | CSDMASGRGNEQFF | TGCAGTGATATGGCCAGCGGGAGAGGAAATGAGCAGTTCTTC
few | . | TRBJ1-3 | TRBV5-1 | CASRDGGSGNTIYF | TGCGCCAGCCGCGACGGGGGCTCTGGAAACACCATATATTTT
. | TRBD2 | TRBJ2-1 | TRBV19 | CASSDQRTSGPTTKQFF | TGTGCCAGTAGTGACCAACGGACTAGCGGGCCTACCACAAAGCAGTTCTTC
few | TRBD1 | TRBJ2-2 | TRBV5-1 | CASSRQGITGELFF | TGCGCCAGCTCCAGACAGGGAATTACCGGGGAGCTGTTTTTT
. | . | TRBJ2-1 | TRBV5-1 | CASSLASTYNEQFF | TGCGCCAGCAGCTTGGCTAGCACCTACAATGAGCAGTTCTTC
few | . | TRBJ2-3 | TRBV18 | CASFGGSSTDTQYF | TGTGCCAGCTTTGGGGGCTCGAGCACAGATACGCAGTATTTT
few | TRBD2 | TRBJ2-1 | TRBV4-2 | CASSQWTSGSDEQFF | TGTGCCAGCAGCCAGTGGACTAGCGGGAGCGATGAGCAGTTCTTC
. | TRBD1 | TRBJ1-2 | TRBV5-1 | CASSGEGQPYGYTF | TGCGCCAGCAGCGGAGAGGGACAGCCCTATGGCTACACCTTC